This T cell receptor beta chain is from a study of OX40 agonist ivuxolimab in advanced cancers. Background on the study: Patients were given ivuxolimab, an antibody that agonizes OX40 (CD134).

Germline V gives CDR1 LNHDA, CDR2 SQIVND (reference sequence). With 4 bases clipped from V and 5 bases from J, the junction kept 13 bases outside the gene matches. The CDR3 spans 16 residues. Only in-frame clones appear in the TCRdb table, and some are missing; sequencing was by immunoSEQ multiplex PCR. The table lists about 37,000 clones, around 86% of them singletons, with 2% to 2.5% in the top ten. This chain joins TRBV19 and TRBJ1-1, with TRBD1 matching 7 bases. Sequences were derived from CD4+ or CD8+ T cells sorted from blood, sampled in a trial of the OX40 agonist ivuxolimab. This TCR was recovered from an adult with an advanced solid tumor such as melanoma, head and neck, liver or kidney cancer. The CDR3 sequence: CASSTQGRTGGTEAFF. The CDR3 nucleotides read TGTGCCAGTAGTACCCAGGGACGGACAGGCGGTACTGAAGCTTTCTTT.